This T cell receptor (beta chain) was profiled in a study of Ad26.COV2.S vaccination and SARS-CoV-2 variants. Study findings and constraints: Reportedly, after vaccination the spike-specific CD8+ and CD4+ T cell responses displayed substantial breadth. Overall T cell responses may have been underestimated by the analyses of TCR breadth and depth. Recipients of either vaccine or placebo displayed similar breadth of non-spike TCRs. Vaccine recipients posted higher spike-specific TCR breadth than their placebo counterparts.

The data were produced by immunoSEQ multiplex PCR, yet TCRdb's version contains in-frame clones alone and is incomplete. The sample carries around 350,000 clones, under 95% recorded once. A note on this clone: The antigen is not known.

The length of the CDR3 is 16 residues. From germline, CDR1 is SGDLS and CDR2 YYNGEE. V lost 4 bases and J lost 3, with 19 bases in between. The sample here was peripheral blood, taken after recovery from COVID-19. The rearrangement uses TRBV9 and TRBJ2-5, with D tentatively TRBD1 or TRBD2 (5 bases each). The sequence was obtained from a human donor who had recovered from COVID-19. Written as DNA, the CDR3 is TGTGCCAGCAGCCCCGGGGCCGGTGGGGCAAAAGAGACCCAGTACTTC. It encodes CASSPGAGGAKETQYF. Full variable domain (remainder filled in from reference TRBV9 and TRBJ2-5): DSGVTQTPKHLITATGQRVTLRCSPRSGDLSVYWYQQSLDQGLQFLIQYYNGEERAKGNILERFSAQQFPDLHSELNLSSLELGDSALYFCASSPGAGGAKETQYFGPGTRLLVL.